Given below is one T cell receptor beta chain in context. This sample is part of a study of control samples from healthy donors and cancer patients. Method: immunoSEQ multiplex PCR; TCRdb's copy keeps in-frame clones and lacks some. This sample has some 250,000 clones, with roughly 82% found just once. V dropped 4 bases and J dropped 4 bases, with 11 bases sitting between them. The CDR3 is made up of 13 amino acids. CDR1 and CDR2 (germline): SGHRS, YFSETQ. The specimen sequenced was PBMCs. This TCR was recovered from a woman aged 60-70 years with lung cancer. The V and J genes are TRBV5-1 and TRBJ2-5, with D possibly being TRBD2 (5 bases). The CDR3 DNA follows: TGCGCCAGCAGCGCTAGCTTGAGAGAGACCCAGTACTTC. Amino acids: CASSASLRETQYF.